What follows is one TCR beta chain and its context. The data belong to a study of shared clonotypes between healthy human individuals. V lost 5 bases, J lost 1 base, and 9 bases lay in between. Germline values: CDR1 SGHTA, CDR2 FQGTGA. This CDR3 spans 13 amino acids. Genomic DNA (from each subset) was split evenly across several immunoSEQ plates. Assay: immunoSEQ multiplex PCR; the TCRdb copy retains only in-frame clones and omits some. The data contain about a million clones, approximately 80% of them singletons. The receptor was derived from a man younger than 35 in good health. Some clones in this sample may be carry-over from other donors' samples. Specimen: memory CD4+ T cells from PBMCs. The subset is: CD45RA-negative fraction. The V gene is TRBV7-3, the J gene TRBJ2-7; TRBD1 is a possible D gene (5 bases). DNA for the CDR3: TGTGCCAGCAGCCGGACACCTTCCTACGAGCAGTACTTC. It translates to CASSRTPSYEQYF.